This TCR beta chain stems from a study of shared clonotypes between healthy human individuals. Study-level background: Sampling drew on donors who were a couple of women and three men aged 18 to 49.

With ten immunoSEQ deep assay plates, unsorted PBMC DNA underwent sequencing. Clones were read by immunoSEQ multiplex PCR, and TCRdb kept only the in-frame ones, dropping some. The table lists 400,000 to 600,000 clones, around 79% of them singletons. CDR1 is SGHTA and CDR2 is FQGNSA in the germline V gene. V was trimmed by 4 bases and J by 9 bases, leaving 12 bases between them. The CDR3 length is 12 residues. The chain joins TRBV7-2 to TRBJ2-5; D might be TRBD1 (7 bases). The TCR was taken from a woman between 40 and 50 years old in good health. Some clones in this sample may be carry-over from other donors' samples. The sequencing input was PBMCs. The DNA of the CDR3 is TGTGCCAGCAGCTGGGCAGGGGGGCCCCAGTACTTC. This sequence encodes CASSWAGGPQYF.